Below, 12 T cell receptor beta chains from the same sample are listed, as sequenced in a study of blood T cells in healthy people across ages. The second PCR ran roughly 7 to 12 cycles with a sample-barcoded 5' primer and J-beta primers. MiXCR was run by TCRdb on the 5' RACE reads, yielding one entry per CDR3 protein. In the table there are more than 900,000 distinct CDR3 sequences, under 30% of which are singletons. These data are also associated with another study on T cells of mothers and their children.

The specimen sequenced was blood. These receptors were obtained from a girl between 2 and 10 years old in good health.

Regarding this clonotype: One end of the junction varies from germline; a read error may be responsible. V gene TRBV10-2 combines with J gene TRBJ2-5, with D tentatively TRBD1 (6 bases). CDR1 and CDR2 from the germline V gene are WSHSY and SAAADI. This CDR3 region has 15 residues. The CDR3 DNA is TGCGCCAGTAGATCGTTGGACAGCGAGCAGGAGACCCAGCACTTC. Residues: CASRSLDSEQETQHF.

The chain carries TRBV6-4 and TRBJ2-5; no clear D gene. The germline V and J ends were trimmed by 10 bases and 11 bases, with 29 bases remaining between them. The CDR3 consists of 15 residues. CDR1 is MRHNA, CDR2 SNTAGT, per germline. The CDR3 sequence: CAILPSAAVSYEQYF. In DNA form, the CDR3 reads TGTGCCATCCTCCCAAGCGCCGCAGTAAGCTATGAGCAGTACTTC.

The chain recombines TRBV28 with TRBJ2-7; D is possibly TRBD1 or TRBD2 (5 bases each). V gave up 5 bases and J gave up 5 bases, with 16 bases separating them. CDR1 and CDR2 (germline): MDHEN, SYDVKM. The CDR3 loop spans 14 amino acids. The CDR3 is CASSPQGTYHEQYF. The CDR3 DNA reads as TGTGCCAGCAGTCCCCAAGGGACGTACCACGAGCAGTACTTC.

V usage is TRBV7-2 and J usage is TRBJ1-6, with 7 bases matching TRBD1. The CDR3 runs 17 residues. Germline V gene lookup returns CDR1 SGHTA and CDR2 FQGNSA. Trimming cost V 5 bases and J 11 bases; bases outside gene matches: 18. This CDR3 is CASSLTTGTALEAPLHF. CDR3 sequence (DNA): TGTGCCAGCAGCCTAACCACCGGGACAGCCTTAGAAGCACCCCTCCACTTT.

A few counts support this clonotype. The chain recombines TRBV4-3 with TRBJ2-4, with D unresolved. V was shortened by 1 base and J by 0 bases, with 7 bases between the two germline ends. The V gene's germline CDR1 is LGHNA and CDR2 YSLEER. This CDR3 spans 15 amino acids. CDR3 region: CASSQVILAKNIQYF. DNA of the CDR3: TGCGCCAGCAGCCAAGTAATTCTAGCCAAAAACATTCAGTACTTC.

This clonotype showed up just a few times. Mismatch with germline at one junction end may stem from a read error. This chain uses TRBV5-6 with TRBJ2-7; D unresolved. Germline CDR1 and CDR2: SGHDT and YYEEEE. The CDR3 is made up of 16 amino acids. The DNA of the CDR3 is TGTGCCAGCAGCTTGTTGGGGTTAGCTTCCTCCGACGAGCAGTACTTC. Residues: CASSLLGLASSDEQYF.

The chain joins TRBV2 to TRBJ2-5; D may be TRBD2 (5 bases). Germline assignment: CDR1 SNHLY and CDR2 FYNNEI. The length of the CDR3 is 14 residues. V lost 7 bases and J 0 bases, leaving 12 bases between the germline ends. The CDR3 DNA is TGTGCCAGCATAAGCGGCACGTACCAAGAGACCCAGTACTTC. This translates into CASISGTYQETQYF.

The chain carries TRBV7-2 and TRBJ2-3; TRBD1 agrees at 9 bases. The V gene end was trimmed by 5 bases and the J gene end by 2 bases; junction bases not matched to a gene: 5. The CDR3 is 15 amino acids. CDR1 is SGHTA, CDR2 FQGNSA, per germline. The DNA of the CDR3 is TGTGCCAGCAGCCACGGACAGGGGTCCACAGATACGCAGTATTTT. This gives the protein CASSHGQGSTDTQYF.

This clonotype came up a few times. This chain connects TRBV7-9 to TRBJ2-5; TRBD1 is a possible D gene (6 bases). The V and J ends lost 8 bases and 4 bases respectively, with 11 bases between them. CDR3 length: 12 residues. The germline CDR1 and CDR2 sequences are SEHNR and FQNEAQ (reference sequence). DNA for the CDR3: TGTGCCAGCGTGGAACAGGGAGAGACCCAGTACTTC. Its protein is CASVEQGETQYF.

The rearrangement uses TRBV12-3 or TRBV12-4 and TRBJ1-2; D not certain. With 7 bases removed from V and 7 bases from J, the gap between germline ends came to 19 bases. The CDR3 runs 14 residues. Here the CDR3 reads CASNFNGEGGGYTF. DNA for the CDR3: TGTGCCAGCAATTTCAATGGTGAGGGCGGTGGCTACACCTTC.

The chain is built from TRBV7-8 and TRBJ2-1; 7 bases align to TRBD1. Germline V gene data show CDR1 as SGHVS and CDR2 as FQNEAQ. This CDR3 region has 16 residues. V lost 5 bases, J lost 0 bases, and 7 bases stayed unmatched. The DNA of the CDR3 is TGTGCCAGCAGCCCCCGGGACAGCGACTCCTACAATGAGCAGTTCTTC. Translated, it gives CASSPRDSDSYNEQFF.

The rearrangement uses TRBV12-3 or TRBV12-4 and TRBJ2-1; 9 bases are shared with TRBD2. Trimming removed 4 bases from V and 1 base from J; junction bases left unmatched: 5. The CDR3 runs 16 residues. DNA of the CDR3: TGTGCCAGCAGTTCCCGACTAGCGGTGTCCTACAATGAGCAGTTCTTC. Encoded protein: CASSSRLAVSYNEQFF.